The 12 T cell receptor beta chains listed next were all sequenced from one sample in a study of early T cells in non-severe SARS-CoV-2 infection. TCRdb redid the calling of the 5' RACE reads with MiXCR, one entry per CDR3 protein. This sample has more than 65,000 distinct CDR3 sequences; around 13% occur once, and the top ten carry 1.1%. Sequencing was performed on whole blood. The source of these receptors is an adult who was a healthcare worker with PCR-confirmed SARS-CoV-2 infection or an uninfected control (not recorded which).

This clonotype was recorded many times. This chain links TRBV7-8 with TRBJ2-1; a weak D match, TRBD2 (6 bases). Germline CDR1 reads SGHVS; CDR2 reads FQNEAQ. This CDR3 is 17 amino acids long. V lost 1 base and J lost 5, with 18 bases in between. In nucleotides, the CDR3 is TGTGCCAGCAGCTTAGAACCCGTATATCAGCGGGACAATGAGCAGTTCTTC. Translated: CASSLEPVYQRDNEQFF.

This clonotype was recorded at least ten times. The rearrangement joins TRBV11-2 to TRBJ1-1; D is unresolved. The germline V gene has CDR1 SGHAT and CDR2 FQNNGV. The V gene lost 10 bases and the J gene lost 0 bases, with 12 bases spanning the gap. CDR3 size: 13 residues. CDR3 bases: TGTGCCACCTCCGGTTCCATGAACACTGAAGCTTTCTTT. It specifies CATSGSMNTEAFF.

The V call is TRBV28, the J call TRBJ1-4; 9 bases agree with TRBD1. J lost 7 bases, V lost 3 bases, and 6 bases had no gene match. CDR1 is MDHEN and CDR2 is SYDVKM in the germline V gene. The CDR3 is made up of 15 amino acids. The CDR3 bases are TGTGCCAGCAGTTTCCTGGGACAGGGAGGTGAAAAACTGTTTTTT. Translation: CASSFLGQGGEKLFF.

The table lists this clonotype with many counts. The V gene is TRBV28, the J gene TRBJ2-1; the match to TRBD2 covers 11 bases. J lost 0 bases, V lost 7 bases, and 14 bases had no gene match. CDR1 is MDHEN and CDR2 is SYDVKM in the germline V gene. The CDR3 is 19 amino acids. CDR3 sequence reads: CASTKRAPTSGISYNEQFF. The CDR3 DNA sequence: TGTGCCAGCACCAAACGGGCACCGACTAGCGGGATCTCCTACAATGAGCAGTTCTTC.

The sample holds many counts of this clonotype. This chain joins TRBV6-1 and TRBJ1-5; 7 bases are shared with TRBD1. The germline gives CDR1 MNHNS, CDR2 SASEGT. The V segment lost 7 bases and the J segment 4 bases; nucleotides outside the gene matches: 7. This CDR3 has 14 residues. The CDR3 sequence: CASTELTGNQPQHF. The CDR3 DNA is TGTGCCAGCACCGAATTGACAGGGAATCAGCCCCAGCATTTT.

The sample holds a few counts of this clonotype. The J gene is TRBJ2-1, the V gene TRBV19; D ambiguous. CDR1 is LNHDA, CDR2 SQIVND, per germline (reference sequence). The length of the CDR3 is 13 residues. V lost 6 bases to trimming and J lost 7 bases, with 13 bases between them. As DNA, the CDR3 is TGTGCCAGTAGCAAGGACCACCAGAATGAGCAGTTCTTC. Translation: CASSKDHQNEQFF.

V and J are TRBV29-1 and TRBJ1-2; 7 bases are shared with TRBD1. V shed 4 bases and J 1 base; nucleotides not matched to a gene: 0. CDR1 SQVTM and CDR2 ANQGSEA come from the germline V gene. The CDR3 has 12 amino acids. CDR3 sequence reads: CSVGDSNYGYTF. The CDR3 region has the DNA TGCAGCGTTGGGGACAGTAACTATGGCTACACCTTC.

The chain links TRBV3-1 to TRBJ1-2, with D perhaps TRBD1 (5 bases). This CDR3 region has 14 residues. CDR1 LGHDT and CDR2 YNNKEL come from the germline V gene (reference sequence). The V gene lost 0 bases and the J gene lost 1 base, with 6 bases spanning the gap. The DNA of the CDR3 is TGTGCCAGCAGCCAAGACAGGGTTAACTATGGCTACACCTTC. This codes for CASSQDRVNYGYTF.

Only a few counts were recorded for this clonotype. The genes are TRBV28 and TRBJ1-3; D remains unclear. This CDR3 has 15 amino acids. Trimming removed 5 bases at V and 2 bases at J, with 13 bases between. Germline V gives CDR1 MDHEN, CDR2 SYDVKM. CDR3 bases: TGTGCCAGCAGTGGAACTCCAGACACTGGAAACACCATATATTTT. This sequence encodes CASSGTPDTGNTIYF. Looking up the rest from reference TRBV28 and TRBJ1-3 gives the full variable domain: DVKVTQSSRYLVKRTGEKVFLECVQDMDHENMFWYRQDPGLGLRLIYFSYDVKMKEKGDIPEGYSVSREKKERFSLILESASTNQTSMYLCASSGTPDTGNTIYFGEGSWLTVV.

This clonotype has a count of ten or more. This sequence joins TRBV28 and TRBJ2-7, with D possibly being TRBD1 (5 bases). V lost 3 bases, J lost 1 base, and 10 bases lay in between. This CDR3 comprises 14 residues. CDR1 and CDR2 from the germline V gene are MDHEN and SYDVKM. This CDR3 is CASSFNRPSYEQYF. The CDR3 DNA reads as TGTGCCAGCAGTTTTAACAGGCCATCCTACGAGCAGTACTTC.

This clonotype appeared a few times. V usage is TRBV7-7 and J usage is TRBJ2-3; no firm D call. The V gene's germline CDR1 is SSHAT and CDR2 FNYEAQ (reference sequence). The CDR3 spans 13 residues. V shed 5 bases and J shed 6 bases, with 12 bases lying between them. This CDR3 reads CASSPRQRDTQYF. The CDR3 DNA reads as TGTGCCAGCAGCCCTAGACAACGTGATACGCAGTATTTT.

This rearrangement joins TRBV28 to TRBJ2-2; D perhaps matches TRBD2 (6 bases). The ends were cut back, 5 bases at V and 0 bases at J, with 19 bases in the middle. CDR3 size: 18 residues. CDR1 MDHEN and CDR2 SYDVKM come from the germline V gene. The CDR3 nucleotides are TGTGCCAGCAGTCATAATGGGGGGAGAAATTCGAACACCGGGGAGCTGTTTTTT. Translating it yields CASSHNGGRNSNTGELFF.